In its sample, the clone carrying this T cell receptor (beta chain) was seen a few times. The antigen remains undetermined. The data stem from a study of T cell repertoires in cytomegalovirus infection. In the study overall: Both a matching HLA type and CMV infection were indicated by public TCR beta signatures.

CDR1 and CDR2 from the germline V gene are DFQATT and SNEGSKA (reference sequence). Trimming took 5 bases from V and 0 from J, leaving 11 bases between them. The CDR3 has 14 amino acids. TCRdb re-analysed the reads in MiXCR, keeping a single row per CDR3 protein. The data contain about 480,000 distinct CDR3 sequences, 30% to 40% of them seen just once; the ten biggest clones take up roughly a sixth. The TCR originated in a human donor in good health (CMV status not recorded). Some clones in this sample may be carry-over from other donors' samples. This chain joins TRBV20-1 and TRBJ2-1, with D hard to call. The input for sequencing was cultured PBMCs, taken from culture after CMV antigen stimulation. Here the CDR3 DNA reads TGCAGTGCTCCGCCCCCTAGCTCCTACAATGAGCAGTTCTTC. It yields the protein CSAPPPSSYNEQFF.